The rows below give T cell receptor beta chains drawn from one sample of a study of blood T cell repertoires in COVID-19. Some clones are missing from TCRdb's copy, which holds only in-frame ones; the method was immunoSEQ multiplex PCR. This sample has fewer than 350,000 clones, with approximately 83% found just once. The sequenced material came from peripheral blood. The receptors were sampled from a young woman who had recovered from COVID-19. Each CDR3 is given with its conserved first and last residue. D genes are given only for firm matches. Some rows mark clone size as missing; the rest say once, few, many or name a class of expanded clone.

cdr3_aa	clone_size	v_call	j_call	d_call
CASSDSDRGGSNQPQHF	NA	TRBV27	TRBJ1-5	TRBD1
CASSIGTGGFYEQYF	few	TRBV19	TRBJ2-7	TRBD1
CASSSVSGQYQPQHF	NA	TRBV5-6	TRBJ1-5	NA
CASSFDRDYGYTF	NA	TRBV7-9	TRBJ1-2	NA
CASSLMRNTGELFF	NA	TRBV7-3	TRBJ2-2	NA
CASSQLAAGARSEQYF	NA	TRBV4-1	TRBJ2-7	NA
CASSPLAGVIGTQYF	NA	TRBV27	TRBJ2-5	TRBD2
CSVDGRGADTQYF	NA	TRBV29-1	TRBJ2-3	NA
CASSGIAGLTTSTDTQYF	few	TRBV14	TRBJ2-3	TRBD2
CASSHSWEAFF	once	TRBV6-5	TRBJ1-1	NA
CASSLYTPAGGAVYGYTF	once	TRBV5-1	TRBJ1-2	TRBD1
CASSFTGLAEETQYF	NA	TRBV5-6	TRBJ2-5	TRBD2
CSVDRNRGDYGYTF	once	TRBV29-1	TRBJ1-2	TRBD1
CASSTSWREITDTQYF	NA	TRBV9	TRBJ2-3	NA
CSVARGGLSYEQYF	once	TRBV29-1	TRBJ2-7	TRBD2
CASSLGALGDLSGNTIYF	NA	TRBV7-8	TRBJ1-3	NA
CASSLAEDYEQYF	once	TRBV27	TRBJ2-7	NA
CASSPPGPGRLGANVLTF	NA	TRBV18	TRBJ2-6	NA
CALKLAGNYNEQFF	NA	TRBV2	TRBJ2-1	TRBD2
CASSLSWGRGDPEAFF	NA	TRBV27	TRBJ1-1	NA
CASSSGGISGNTIYF	NA	TRBV6-5	TRBJ1-3	NA
CASSTSGSGTGELFF	few	TRBV9	TRBJ2-2	TRBD2
CASSLQDPGNTIYF	NA	TRBV5-4	TRBJ1-3	NA
CASSSGTRAPNEQFF	NA	TRBV19	TRBJ2-1	TRBD2
CASSSRRTGGRYGYTF	few	TRBV11-2	TRBJ1-2	TRBD1
CASSLGGVSYEQYF	NA	TRBV5-1	TRBJ2-7	NA
CASTPKSQGQWGANQPQHF	NA	TRBV19	TRBJ1-5	TRBD1
CASSPRAGQSGELFF	once	TRBV18	TRBJ2-2	NA
CASSQDEVNTEAFF	NA	TRBV4-2	TRBJ1-1	NA
CATSGDRGGYEQYF	NA	TRBV15	TRBJ2-7	TRBD1
CASSYSSRSNEKLFF	NA	TRBV6-5	TRBJ1-4	NA
CASSPPGLAGETQYF	NA	TRBV6-2/TRBV6-3	TRBJ2-5	TRBD2
CASSLGGGKANEKLFF	few	TRBV11-2	TRBJ1-4	NA
CASIGQGAYEQYF	NA	TRBV5-6	TRBJ2-7	TRBD1
CASSLDRGPYNEQFF	NA	TRBV7-9	TRBJ2-1	TRBD1
CASRLVNPGEGETQYF	NA	TRBV12-2	TRBJ2-5	NA
CASSRRGGETGANVLTF	NA	TRBV5-4	TRBJ2-6	TRBD2
CASSPGRNGSPLHF	once	TRBV27	TRBJ1-6	NA
CASSRTGTDTGELFF	once	TRBV5-1	TRBJ2-2	TRBD1
CASSTTGGQPQHF	NA	TRBV6-2/TRBV6-3	TRBJ1-5	TRBD1
CASSFFGGEVTFF	NA	TRBV5-4	TRBJ1-1	NA
CASSLGTSGRAGTQYF	once	TRBV2	TRBJ2-3	TRBD2
CASSHRGSNQPQHF	NA	TRBV6-6	TRBJ1-5	TRBD1
CASSLAGTGGGQETQYF	NA	TRBV7-2	TRBJ2-5	TRBD1
CASSADRFYEKLFF	NA	TRBV5-1	TRBJ1-4	NA
CASSPTGGGRSDTQYF	NA	TRBV5-1	TRBJ2-3	NA
CASSVTASGSWTDTQYF	NA	TRBV9	TRBJ2-3	TRBD2
CASSQSRGYGYTF	once	TRBV3-1/TRBV3-2	TRBJ1-2	NA
CASSLDGTAVSYNEQFF	NA	TRBV7-2	TRBJ2-1	TRBD1
CASSPRNSPLHF	few	TRBV27	TRBJ1-6	NA
CASSRVQGAQFLGYNEQFF	NA	TRBV4-1	TRBJ2-1	TRBD1
CASSTGQGAYGYTF	NA	TRBV7-2	TRBJ1-2	TRBD1
CASSPGQGETQYF	NA	TRBV28	TRBJ2-5	TRBD1